This T cell receptor (beta chain) appears in the sequencing data of a study of T-cell memory formation after mild COVID-19. Background on the study: Most TCR clusters belonged to a single donor. Study-wide findings and caveats: Whether day 37 second-wave clones are SARS-CoV-2-specific was not confirmed. Detection of some responders pre-infection suggested pre-existing cross-reactive memory T cells participated.

Germline V gene lookup returns CDR1 MNHEY and CDR2 SVGAGI. CDR3 length: 15 amino acids. V shed 4 bases and J shed 6 bases, with 15 bases lying between them. 5'RACE primed from the constant segment yielded TCR alpha and TCR beta cDNA libraries bearing sample barcodes and UMIs. Each CDR3 protein gets one entry after TCRdb re-called the 5' RACE reads with MiXCR. The sample lists hundreds of thousands of distinct CDR3 sequences, 20% occurring once. With regard to this clonotype: The antigen is undetermined.

The chain employs TRBV6-5 and TRBJ2-2; a possible D gene is TRBD2 (6 bases). Material: PBMCs or a T cell subset sorted from them (not recorded which). The sequence was collected from an adult woman who had mild COVID-19 (a few samples of this study predate the infection). Cell type and time point are not known. The CDR3 loop is CASSSGLFFPGELFF. The CDR3 nucleotides are TGTGCCAGCAGTTCCGGACTATTTTTCCCCGGGGAGCTGTTTTTT.